These 24 T cell receptor beta chains share one sample of origin, sequenced in a study of blood T cell repertoires in COVID-19. Produced via immunoSEQ multiplex PCR; TCRdb's table is partial and in-frame only. The profile covers 200,000 to 300,000 clones, with around 88% appearing a single time and around 1.2% taken by the ten largest. Sequenced sample: PBMCs or T cells enriched from blood (not recorded which). These receptors were collected from a woman between 35 and 50 years old with acute COVID-19.

This chain uses TRBV5-6 with TRBJ1-1; D is unresolved. The CDR3 runs 12 residues. The V end lost 1 base, the J end lost 2 bases, and 3 bases lay between the germline ends. Per the germline V gene, CDR1 is SGHDT and CDR2 is YYEEEE. The CDR3 loop reads CASSLQNTEAFF. The CDR3 bases are TGTGCCAGCAGCTTGCAAAACACTGAAGCTTTCTTT.

The chain is built from TRBV5-1 and TRBJ1-4; possibly TRBD1 for D (6 bases). Per the germline V gene, CDR1 is SGHRS and CDR2 is YFSETQ. V lost 0 bases and J 5 bases, leaving 8 bases between the germline ends. The CDR3 totals 14 residues. The CDR3, as DNA: TGCGCCAGCAGCTTGGAAAGGGGGAATGAAAAACTGTTTTTT. Residues: CASSLERGNEKLFF.

The CDR3 coding sequence is TGTGCCATCAGTGAGTCAAGGGGCAATAATTCACCCCTCCACTTT. Its translation is CAISESRGNNSPLHF. V is TRBV10-3 and J is TRBJ1-6, with a possible D match to TRBD1 (5 bases). The ends were cut back, 0 bases at V and 5 bases at J, with 8 bases in the middle. The CDR3 contains 15 residues. The germline V gene has CDR1 ENHRY and CDR2 SYGVKD.

The chain employs TRBV5-4 and TRBJ2-5; a weak D match, TRBD1 (6 bases). This CDR3 contains 12 residues. V was cut by 7 bases and J by 2 bases, with 9 bases left in between. The germline V gene has CDR1 SGHNT and CDR2 YYREEE (reference sequence). This chain's CDR3 is CASSRGQETQYF. DNA of the CDR3: TGTGCCAGCTCGAGGGGGCAAGAGACCCAGTACTTC.

This sequence joins TRBV14 and TRBJ1-4; 8 positions agree with TRBD1. V was pared by 4 bases and J by 6 bases, with 7 bases of the junction left unmatched. This CDR3 has 15 residues. Germline CDR1 is SGHDN and CDR2 is FVKESK. This chain's CDR3 is CASSLRTGTDEKLFF. CDR3 sequence (DNA): TGTGCCAGCAGCCTGAGGACAGGGACAGATGAAAAACTGTTTTTT.

J is TRBJ2-7 and V is TRBV3-1 (or the pseudogene TRBV3-2), with 7 bases identical to TRBD1. Trimming took 4 bases from V and 5 from J; bases not matched to a gene: 11. Germline V gives CDR1 LGHDT, CDR2 YNNKEL (reference sequence). The CDR3 is made up of 15 amino acids. CDR3 sequence (DNA): TGTGCCAGCAGCCCCCCGCAACAGGGGCGAGACGAGCAGTACTTC. Translation: CASSPPQQGRDEQYF.

CDR3 in DNA: TGTGCCAGTAGTGACAGCTACAGAACGGAAGATACTGGGGCCAACGTCCTGACTTTC. Protein: CASSDSYRTEDTGANVLTF. This chain connects TRBV19 to TRBJ2-6, with a tentative D call TRBD1 (5 bases). Trimming took off 5 bases at V and 2 bases at J, with 22 bases between the two ends. This CDR3 region has 19 residues. Germline values: CDR1 LNHDA, CDR2 SQIVND (reference sequence).

The CDR3 sequence: CASRVQGQEGNEKLFF. The CDR3 DNA reads TGTGCCAGTCGGGTACAGGGGCAGGAGGGAAATGAAAAACTGTTTTTT. The chain joins TRBV19 to TRBJ1-4; 7 nucleotides agree with TRBD1. V lost 8 bases to trimming and J lost 5 bases; unmatched junction nucleotides: 14. CDR3 length: 16 amino acids. Looked up from germline, CDR1 is LNHDA and CDR2 is SQIVND (reference sequence). The whole variable domain, remainder taken from reference TRBV19 and TRBJ1-4, is DGGITQSPKYLFRKEGQNVTLSCEQNLNHDAMYWYRQDPGQGLRLIYYSQIVNDFQKGDIAEGYSVSREKKESFPLTVTSAQKNPTAFYLCASRVQGQEGNEKLFFGSGTQLSVL.

This rearrangement joins TRBV9 to TRBJ1-2, with 9 bases that match TRBD1. The ends lost 4 bases at V and 0 bases at J; junction bases unmatched: 10. CDR1 and CDR2 (germline): SGDLS, YYNGEE. The CDR3 totals 17 residues. The chain's CDR3 is CASSRTGALSSNYGYTF. CDR3 in DNA: TGTGCCAGCAGCAGGACAGGGGCCCTTTCATCTAACTATGGCTACACCTTC.

The chain uses TRBV18 and TRBJ1-6; possibly TRBD1 for D (6 bases). This CDR3 region has 15 residues. Germline CDR1 and CDR2: KGHSH and LQKENI. V lost 2 bases and J lost 1, with 6 bases in between. The CDR3 here is CASSPRGSYNSPLHF. The CDR3 coding sequence is TGTGCCAGCTCACCAAGGGGGTCCTATAATTCACCCCTCCACTTT. Full variable domain (remainder filled in from reference TRBV18 and TRBJ1-6): NAGVMQNPRHLVRRRGQEARLRCSPMKGHSHVYWYRQLPEEGLKFMVYLQKENIIDESGMPKERFSAEFPKEGPSILRIQQVVRGDSAAYFCASSPRGSYNSPLHFGNGTRLTVT.

The chain has TRBV7-2 and TRBJ1-1, with D perhaps matching TRBD1 (6 bases). This CDR3 comprises 14 residues. The germline V gene encodes CDR1 SGHTA and CDR2 FQGNSA. V was shortened by 5 bases and J by 1 base, with 11 bases between the two germline ends. The CDR3 bases are TGTGCCAGCAGCCGTCAAGGGGGGAACACTGAAGCTTTCTTT. Translation: CASSRQGGNTEAFF.

The V gene is TRBV4-3, the J gene TRBJ1-5, with D unclear. V was trimmed by 1 base and J by 3 bases, leaving 7 bases between them. The germline gives CDR1 LGHNA, CDR2 YSLEER. This CDR3 comprises 14 residues. The CDR3 loop reads CASSQALYNQPQHF. The DNA of the CDR3 is TGCGCCAGCAGCCAAGCGTTGTACAATCAGCCCCAGCATTTT.

This clone was recorded once. CDR3 residues: CASSYTGTELAGVGGELFF. In nucleotides, the CDR3 is TGTGCCAGCAGTTACACCGGGACAGAACTAGCGGGAGTAGGCGGGGAGCTGTTTTTT. The rearrangement joins TRBV6-2 or TRBV6-3 to TRBJ2-2, with 11 nucleotides matching TRBD2. V dropped 2 bases and J dropped 7; count of bases not matched to a gene: 15. This CDR3 contains 19 residues. Germline V gene sequence: CDR1 MNHEY, CDR2 SVGEGT.

The V call is TRBV2, the J call TRBJ1-2; D possibly corresponds to TRBD1 (5 bases). Germline assignment: CDR1 SNHLY and CDR2 FYNNEI. V was cut by 8 bases and J by 5 bases, with 15 bases left in between. The CDR3 length is 13 residues. Here the CDR3 DNA reads TGTGCCAGCCTTTGGACACGCCTTTATGGCTACACCTTC. Its translation: CASLWTRLYGYTF.

This clone appeared a single time. The rearrangement joins TRBV7-6 to TRBJ1-1; TRBD1 agrees at 7 bases. Germline V gene sequence: CDR1 SGHVS, CDR2 FNYEAQ. This CDR3 has 15 residues. With 5 bases clipped from V and 1 base from J, the junction kept 7 bases outside the gene matches. The CDR3, as DNA: TGTGCCAGCAGCACTAGACAGGGCTGGAACACTGAAGCTTTCTTT. It encodes CASSTRQGWNTEAFF. Drawing the rest from reference TRBV7-6 and TRBJ1-1, the complete variable domain is GAGVSQSPRYKVTKRGQDVALRCDPISGHVSLYWYRQALGQGPEFLTYFNYEAQQDKSGLPNDRFSAERPEGSISTLTIQRTEQRDSAMYRCASSTRQGWNTEAFFGQGTRLTVV.

The chain recombines TRBV28 with TRBJ2-7; D is perhaps TRBD2 (5 bases). The ends were cut back, 8 bases at V and 4 bases at J, with 9 bases in the middle. This CDR3 has 11 residues. Germline assignment: CDR1 MDHEN and CDR2 SYDVKM. The CDR3 spells CASSEGYEQYF. The CDR3, as DNA: TGTGCCAGCTCCGAGGGATACGAGCAGTACTTC.

This clone was counted a few times. A junction end diverges from the germline sequence, so it may reflect a read error. The chain has TRBV7-7 and TRBJ1-3; D is undetermined. The germline gives CDR1 SSHAT, CDR2 FNYEAQ (reference sequence). CDR3 size: 15 residues. As DNA, the CDR3 is TGTGCTAGCAGCCCCCTTAGCTTGCCTGGAAACACCATATATTTT. It encodes CASSPLSLPGNTIYF.

The genes are TRBV4-3 and TRBJ1-2; 10 nucleotides line up with TRBD1. V lost 3 bases to trimming and J lost 8 bases; unmatched junction nucleotides: 6. Germline V gene data show CDR1 as LGHNA and CDR2 as YSLEER. The CDR3 is made up of 14 amino acids. This CDR3 is CASSHDRGPYGYTF. CDR3 bases: TGCGCCAGCAGCCACGACAGGGGGCCTTACGGCTACACCTTC.

The chain joins TRBV7-2 to TRBJ1-2, with D possibly matching TRBD1 (5 bases). Trimming took 5 bases from V and 3 from J, leaving 10 bases between them. This CDR3 contains 13 residues. Germline loops: CDR1 SGHTA, CDR2 FQGNSA. The chain's CDR3 is CASSPEGYYGYTF. In DNA form, the CDR3 reads TGTGCCAGCAGCCCGGAGGGGTACTATGGCTACACCTTC.

The chain carries TRBV18 and TRBJ2-5; no clear D. Germline CDR1 and CDR2: KGHSH and LQKENI. V lost 3 bases, J lost 2 bases, and 10 bases lay in between. CDR3 length: 14 amino acids. As DNA, the CDR3 is TGTGCCAGCTCACCCCTGCGCAAACAAGAGACCCAGTACTTC. Its translation: CASSPLRKQETQYF.

The chain couples TRBV7-6 to TRBJ1-1; 8 bases are a match to TRBD1. J was trimmed by 3 bases and V by 4 bases; bases with no gene match: 7. CDR1 is SGHVS and CDR2 is FNYEAQ in the germline V gene. The CDR3 length is 15 residues. The CDR3 DNA is TGTGCCAGCAGCTACGGACAGGGTACGGACACTGAAGCTTTCTTT. Translating it yields CASSYGQGTDTEAFF. Full variable domain (missing parts from reference TRBV7-6 and TRBJ1-1): GAGVSQSPRYKVTKRGQDVALRCDPISGHVSLYWYRQALGQGPEFLTYFNYEAQQDKSGLPNDRFSAERPEGSISTLTIQRTEQRDSAMYRCASSYGQGTDTEAFFGQGTRLTVV.

The rearrangement joins TRBV5-8 to TRBJ1-5; 10 nucleotides agree with TRBD1. There are 16 residues in the CDR3. V trimming: 0 bases; J trimming: 4 bases; junction bases outside the gene matches: 4. Germline CDR1 SGHTS, CDR2 YDEGEE. The CDR3: CASSLGDRGLNQPQHF. CDR3 coding DNA: TGTGCCAGCAGCTTGGGGGACAGGGGTCTTAATCAGCCCCAGCATTTT.

Here the CDR3 reads CASSLLNRRISPLHF. The CDR3 bases are TGTGCCAGCAGTTTATTAAACAGGCGTATATCACCCCTCCACTTT. The chain combines TRBV28 with TRBJ1-6, with a tentative D call TRBD1 (5 bases). The length of the CDR3 is 15 residues. The germline V and J ends were trimmed by 1 base and 10 bases, with 14 bases remaining between them. Germline V gene data show CDR1 as MDHEN and CDR2 as SYDVKM.

This clone was recorded a few times. The chain carries TRBV9 and TRBJ2-4, with D possibly being TRBD1 (6 bases). This CDR3 has 13 residues. V lost 3 bases and J lost 6, with 10 bases in between. CDR1 is SGDLS and CDR2 is YYNGEE in the germline V gene. The CDR3 protein is CASSAGHPNIQYF. In DNA form, the CDR3 reads TGTGCCAGCAGCGCGGGACATCCAAACATTCAGTACTTC.